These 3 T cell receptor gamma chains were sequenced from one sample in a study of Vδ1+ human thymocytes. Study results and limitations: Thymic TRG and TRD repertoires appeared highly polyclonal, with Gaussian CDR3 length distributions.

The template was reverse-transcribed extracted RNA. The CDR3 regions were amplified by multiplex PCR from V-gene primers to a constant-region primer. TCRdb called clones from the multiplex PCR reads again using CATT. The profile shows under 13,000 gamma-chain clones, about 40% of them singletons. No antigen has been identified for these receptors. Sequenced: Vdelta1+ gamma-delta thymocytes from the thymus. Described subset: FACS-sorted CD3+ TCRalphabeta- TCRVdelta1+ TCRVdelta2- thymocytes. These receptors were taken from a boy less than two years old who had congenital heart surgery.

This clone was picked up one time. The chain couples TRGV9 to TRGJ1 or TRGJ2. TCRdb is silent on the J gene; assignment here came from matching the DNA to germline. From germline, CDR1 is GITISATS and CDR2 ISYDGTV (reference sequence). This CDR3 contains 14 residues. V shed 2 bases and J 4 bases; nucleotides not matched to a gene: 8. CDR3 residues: CALWEGGTYYKKLF. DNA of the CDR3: TGTGCCTTGTGGGAGGGTGGAACATATTATAAGAAACTCTTT.

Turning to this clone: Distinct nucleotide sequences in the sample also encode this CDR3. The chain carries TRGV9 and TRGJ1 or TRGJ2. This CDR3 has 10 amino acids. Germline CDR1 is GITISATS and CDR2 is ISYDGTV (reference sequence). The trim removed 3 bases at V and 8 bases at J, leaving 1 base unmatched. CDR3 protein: CALWENKKLF. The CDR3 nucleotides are TGTGCCTTGTGGGAGAATAAGAAACTCTTT.

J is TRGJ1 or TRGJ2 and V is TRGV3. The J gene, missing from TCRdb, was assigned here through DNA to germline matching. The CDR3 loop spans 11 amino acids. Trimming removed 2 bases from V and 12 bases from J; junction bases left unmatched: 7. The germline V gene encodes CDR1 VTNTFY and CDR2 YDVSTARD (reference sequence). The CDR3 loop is CATWDTHTKLF. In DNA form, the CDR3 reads TGTGCCACCTGGGACACCCACACGAAACTCTTT.